Given below is one T cell receptor beta chain in context. The antigen remains undetermined. Since the CDR3 does not end with the conserved phenylalanine or tryptophan, this likely comes from a read error. Because the CDR3's place on the DNA is in doubt, the DNA is left out and the CDR3 is given as listed by TCRdb. It was patients with CD8+CD57+ cell expansion by flow cytometry who were chosen for sequencing. Patients, without exception, had severe acquired aplastic anemia. Genomic DNA, serving as template, underwent TCR beta VDJ and CDR3 profiling. TCRdb reprocessed the reads with MiXCR, giving one entry per CDR3 protein. The sample has approximately 260,000 distinct CDR3 sequences; approximately 86% are singletons. The data were obtained in a study of CD8+CD57+ T cells in acquired aplastic anemia. Study information: DNA per sorted CD4+ or CD8+ sample ranged about 0.2 to 30 ug, averaging roughly 3.5 ug. General observations from the study: The same twenty-nine CD8+ CDR3 sequences occurred in patients and in controls. Patients showed no significant difference from controls in CD8+ Simpson's diversity.

Germline lookup yields CDR1 SGHVS and CDR2 FQNEAQ. A total of 12 residues make up the CDR3, ends included. Sequenced material: sorted CD4+, CD8+, or CD8+CD57+ T cells (not recorded which) from PBMCs. The chain has TRBV7-8 and TRBJ2-4; the D call in the table, TRBD1, was not verified against the DNA. The clonotype was recovered from a human donor with aplastic anemia. CDR3 sequence: CASSVARDVQYG.